This note documents a single T cell receptor beta chain sequence. Researchers ran the PCR with 60 Vbeta and 13 Jbeta primers. The assay was immunoSEQ multiplex PCR, and TCRdb's table has in-frame clones only and misses some. The sample comprises about 170,000 clones, 60% to 80% of which are singletons, and less than 3% rests with the top ten. These data are taken from a study of cytomegalovirus exposure and HLA in healthy donors. This TCR derives from a middle-aged man in good health and CMV-seronegative. The sample consisted of PBMCs.

CDR3: CASSSDRVETQYF. Here the CDR3 DNA reads TGCGCCAGCAGTTCGGACAGGGTTGAGACCCAGTACTTC. The chain has TRBV5-1 and TRBJ2-5; 8 nucleotides match TRBD1. V shed 5 bases and J 5 bases; nucleotides not matched to a gene: 5. Germline V lookup: CDR1 SGHRS, CDR2 YFSETQ. This CDR3 region has 13 residues. Drawing the rest from reference TRBV5-1 and TRBJ2-5, the complete variable domain is KAGVTQTPRYLIKTRGQQVTLSCSPISGHRSVSWYQQTPGQGLQFLFEYFSETQRNKGNFPGRFSGRQFSNSRSEMNVSTLELGDSALYLCASSSDRVETQYFGPGTRLLVL.